Shown below are 27 T cell receptor beta chains from a single sample sequenced in a study of cytomegalovirus exposure and HLA in healthy donors. Researchers ran the PCR with 60 Vbeta and 13 Jbeta primers. Clones were sequenced by immunoSEQ multiplex PCR, and TCRdb holds only the in-frame ones, with some missing. The table lists 70,000 to 95,000 clones, around 76% of them singletons. The sequencing input was PBMCs. These receptors were obtained from a man between 35 and 55 years old in good health and CMV-seronegative.

This clone was picked up one time. The gene calls are TRBV11-3 and TRBJ2-1, with 7 bases aligning to TRBD1. The CDR3 length is 14 residues. The V gene's germline CDR1 is SGHNT and CDR2 YENEEA. J gave up 7 bases and V 5 bases, and 8 bases lay outside the gene matches. The DNA of the CDR3 is TGTGCCAGCAGCCTCACCGGGACAGTAAATGAGCAGTTCTTC. Its translation is CASSLTGTVNEQFF.

This clone has a handful of counts. The gene calls are TRBV7-9 and TRBJ2-1, with 8 bases lining up with TRBD1. This CDR3 region has 15 residues. Losses at the gene ends were 4 bases for V and 0 bases for J; bases not matched to a gene: 2. CDR1 is SEHNR, CDR2 FQNEAQ, per germline (reference sequence). The CDR3 coding sequence is TGTGCCAGCAGCTCGGGACAGGCCTCCTACAATGAGCAGTTCTTC. Translation: CASSSGQASYNEQFF.

The chain recombines TRBV5-1 with TRBJ2-2, with 15 bases that match TRBD2. This CDR3 contains 18 residues. With V trimmed by 4 bases and J by 0 bases, 4 bases remained unmatched. Germline-derived CDR1 and CDR2 are SGHRS and YFSETQ. CDR3 region: CASSEGLAGGANTGELFF. The CDR3 region has the DNA TGCGCCAGCAGCGAGGGACTAGCGGGAGGAGCGAACACCGGGGAGCTGTTTTTT. Full variable domain (rest looked up from reference TRBV5-1 and TRBJ2-2): KAGVTQTPRYLIKTRGQQVTLSCSPISGHRSVSWYQQTPGQGLQFLFEYFSETQRNKGNFPGRFSGRQFSNSRSEMNVSTLELGDSALYLCASSEGLAGGANTGELFFGEGSRLTVL.

The chain couples TRBV6-1 to TRBJ1-1; a possible D gene is TRBD1 (5 bases). With 2 bases removed from V and 6 bases from J, the gap between germline ends came to 7 bases. The germline V gene has CDR1 MNHNS and CDR2 SASEGT. CDR3 size: 12 residues. Here the CDR3 DNA reads TGTGCCAGCAGTGAACAGGGTTCTGAAGCTTTCTTT. Translation: CASSEQGSEAFF.

The chain has TRBV6-5 and TRBJ1-1, with 10 bases fitting TRBD1. The CDR3 has 15 residues. Germline loops: CDR1 MNHEY, CDR2 SVGAGI. The ends lost 3 bases at V and 8 bases at J; junction bases unmatched: 9. The CDR3 nucleotides are TGTGCCAGCAGTTATGAGGGACAGGGGTTTCGGGAAGCTTTCTTT. Its translation: CASSYEGQGFREAFF.

This clone was detected a few times. V usage is TRBV27 and J usage is TRBJ1-6; 7 bases are a match to TRBD1. J was trimmed by 9 bases and V by 5 bases; bases with no gene match: 7. CDR1 and CDR2 from the germline V gene are MNHEY and SMNVEV (reference sequence). This CDR3 is 14 amino acids long. CDR3 nucleotides: TGTGCCAGCAGTAAAGACAGGGTTGGTTCACCCCTCCACTTT. Its translation is CASSKDRVGSPLHF.

The chain joins TRBV5-1 to TRBJ1-1; weak D call: TRBD1 (5 bases). This CDR3 is 14 amino acids long. The V and J ends lost 2 bases and 1 base respectively, with 9 bases between them. Germline V gene lookup returns CDR1 SGHRS and CDR2 YFSETQ. The DNA for the CDR3 is TGCGCCAGCAGCTTCGGACAAACGAACACTGAAGCTTTCTTT. Its translation: CASSFGQTNTEAFF.

The rearrangement uses TRBV5-1 and TRBJ2-1; D is possibly TRBD2 (5 bases). The CDR3 totals 13 residues. Trimming left V 2 bases short and J 4 bases short, with 7 bases between. From germline, CDR1 is SGHRS and CDR2 YFSETQ. The CDR3 region has the DNA TGCGCCAGCAGCTTAAGCGGTTACAATGAGCAGTTCTTC. It codes for CASSLSGYNEQFF.

The J gene is TRBJ1-1, the V gene TRBV9; D remains unclear. This CDR3 is 14 amino acids long. The V gene's germline CDR1 is SGDLS and CDR2 YYNGEE. The V end was cut by 3 bases, the J end by 7 bases, with 16 bases between. In DNA form, the CDR3 reads TGTGCCAGCAGCGCCGGACCCGGAGGAGGTGAAGCTTTCTTT. Translating gives CASSAGPGGGEAFF.

The chain couples TRBV28 to TRBJ2-4, with D perhaps TRBD1 (6 bases). This CDR3 comprises 19 residues. Germline V CDR1 and CDR2: MDHEN, SYDVKM. V lost 5 bases, J lost 0 bases, and 23 bases lay in between. CDR3 sequence (DNA): TGTGCCAGCAGTCATCGACAGGCTCAACCGGAGATAGCCAAAAACATTCAGTACTTC. Translating it yields CASSHRQAQPEIAKNIQYF.

The chain combines TRBV4-2 with TRBJ2-1; D may be TRBD2 (5 bases). V was clipped by 0 bases and J by 0 bases, with 12 bases between them. The CDR3 loop spans 17 amino acids. From germline, CDR1 is LGHNA and CDR2 YNFKEQ. CDR3 bases: TGTGCCAGCAGCCAAGATATTGAGAGGGCCTCCTACAATGAGCAGTTCTTC. Protein product: CASSQDIERASYNEQFF.

The chain employs TRBV29-1 and TRBJ2-2, with no clear D. The length of the CDR3 is 14 residues. The germline V gene encodes CDR1 SQVTM and CDR2 ANQGSEA. Trimming shortened V by 3 bases and J by 1 base, and 9 bases separated the two germline ends. CDR3 loop: CSVETFKNTGELFF. CDR3 coding DNA: TGCAGCGTTGAGACATTTAAGAACACCGGGGAGCTGTTTTTT.

The chain recombines TRBV10-3 with TRBJ2-7; D is perhaps TRBD1 (7 bases). This CDR3 contains 13 residues. Trimming took 8 bases from V and 2 from J, leaving 13 bases between them. Germline V gene sequence: CDR1 ENHRY, CDR2 SYGVKD. The CDR3 bases are TGTGCCATCGCGGGACAGCCCACCTACGAGCAGTACTTC. This codes for CAIAGQPTYEQYF.

Notes on this clone: At one of its ends the junction is not consistent with the germline gene, which may arise from a read error. The chain employs TRBV4-2 and TRBJ2-6; tentatively, D is TRBD1 (5 bases). The length of the CDR3 is 16 residues. Germline-derived CDR1 and CDR2 are LGHNA and YNFKEQ. The CDR3 loop reads CASSQDADAGANGLTF. CDR3 coding DNA: TGTGCCAGCAGCCAAGATGCCGACGCTGGGGCCAACGGCCTGACTTTC.

This clone was recorded once. CDR3 nucleotide sequence: TGTGCCAGTGGCGGGGAGACCCAGTACTTC. It encodes CASGGETQYF. The V call is TRBV9, the J call TRBJ2-5; perhaps TRBD2 as D (5 bases). CDR1 and CDR2 (germline): SGDLS, YYNGEE. This CDR3 has 10 residues. Trimming removed 8 bases at V and 5 bases at J, with 7 bases between.

This chain links TRBV18 with TRBJ2-3, with D hard to call. Trimming took 3 bases from V and 2 from J, leaving 6 bases between them. The CDR3 is 13 amino acids. Germline CDR1 is KGHSH and CDR2 is LQKENI. CDR3 protein: CASSPQNTDTQYF. The CDR3 DNA follows: TGTGCCAGCTCACCCCAAAACACAGATACGCAGTATTTT.

This clone was seen only a few times. The chain recombines TRBV19 with TRBJ2-6; D remains ambiguous. The V gene lost 10 bases and the J gene lost 0 bases, with 10 bases spanning the gap. This CDR3 has 14 residues. Looked up from germline, CDR1 is LNHDA and CDR2 is SQIVND (reference sequence). This CDR3 is CATLSFSGANVLTF. The CDR3 coding sequence is TGTGCCACTTTGTCCTTCTCTGGGGCCAACGTCCTGACTTTC.

This clone was seen a single time. This chain joins TRBV29-1 and TRBJ1-2; TRBD1 aligns across 8 bases. V shed 4 bases, J shed 3 bases, and the junction held 13 bases outside the gene matches. CDR3 length: 16 residues. The germline CDR1 and CDR2 sequences are SQVTM and ANQGSEA. DNA for the CDR3: TGCAGCGTTGCGATTGGGACAGGAAGAACGTACTATGGCTACACCTTC. Protein product: CSVAIGTGRTYYGYTF.

This chain uses TRBV9 with TRBJ2-4; the D gene is possibly TRBD1 (7 bases). The CDR3 contains 16 residues. Germline CDR1 SGDLS, CDR2 YYNGEE. Trimming removed 3 bases from V and 4 bases from J, with 17 bases in between. DNA of the CDR3: TGTGCCAGCAGCGCTCCAGGGGGGCAGGAGAAAAACATTCAGTACTTC. The encoded protein is CASSAPGGQEKNIQYF.

The gene calls are TRBV5-1 and TRBJ2-7; 8 nucleotides agree with TRBD1. Germline-derived CDR1 and CDR2 are SGHRS and YFSETQ. V lost 3 bases, J lost 3 bases, and 8 bases stayed unmatched. CDR3 length equals 15 residues. The chain's CDR3 is CASSSRQGPIYEQYF. As DNA, the CDR3 is TGCGCCAGCAGCTCGCGACAGGGGCCAATCTACGAGCAGTACTTC. Full variable domain (rest looked up from reference TRBV5-1 and TRBJ2-7): KAGVTQTPRYLIKTRGQQVTLSCSPISGHRSVSWYQQTPGQGLQFLFEYFSETQRNKGNFPGRFSGRQFSNSRSEMNVSTLELGDSALYLCASSSRQGPIYEQYFGPGTRLTVT.

The rearrangement links TRBV2 to TRBJ2-3; D might be TRBD1 (5 bases). V was cut by 7 bases and J by 4 bases, with 9 bases left in between. This CDR3 contains 12 residues. CDR1 is SNHLY and CDR2 is FYNNEI in the germline V gene. CDR3 protein: CASMSGPDTQYF. CDR3 nucleotides: TGTGCCAGCATGTCAGGGCCAGATACGCAGTATTTT.

The genes are TRBV5-1 and TRBJ2-1; 10 positions agree with TRBD2. CDR1 and CDR2 (germline): SGHRS, YFSETQ. The CDR3 extends over 15 amino acids. V gave up 4 bases and J gave up 10 bases; unmatched junction bases: 11. The CDR3 spells CASSGLAAMKEEQFF. The CDR3 region has the DNA TGCGCCAGCAGCGGACTAGCGGCGATGAAAGAGGAGCAGTTCTTC.

This chain joins TRBV29-1 and TRBJ2-2, with TRBD1 matching 12 bases. The CDR3 extends over 16 amino acids. Germline CDR1 reads SQVTM; CDR2 reads ANQGSEA. Trimming removed 5 bases from V and 4 bases from J; junction bases left unmatched: 8. The CDR3 loop is CSVKGQGALRTGELFF. Written as DNA, the CDR3 is TGCAGCGTTAAGGGACAGGGGGCATTACGCACCGGGGAGCTGTTTTTT.

The chain carries TRBV5-1 and TRBJ2-5, with a tentative D call TRBD2 (7 bases). V gave up 4 bases and J gave up 4 bases, with 14 bases separating them. Germline CDR1 SGHRS, CDR2 YFSETQ. The CDR3 covers 14 residues. In DNA, the CDR3 is TGCGCCAGCAGCGGGGGGGGGCTAGGAGAGACCCAGTACTTC. Translating gives CASSGGGLGETQYF.

This clone has a handful of counts. The chain combines TRBV5-8 with TRBJ2-7, with 7 bases matching TRBD2. CDR1 SGHTS and CDR2 YDEGEE come from the germline V gene. V gave up 7 bases and J gave up 0 bases; unmatched junction bases: 10. This CDR3 is 15 amino acids long. This CDR3 is CASGRLADSSYEQYF. In nucleotides, the CDR3 is TGTGCCAGCGGTCGACTAGCCGATAGCTCCTACGAGCAGTACTTC.

This chain uses TRBV10-3 with TRBJ1-1, with D unclear. This CDR3 contains 14 residues. V gave up 3 bases and J gave up 5 bases, with 13 bases separating them. In germline, CDR1 is ENHRY, CDR2 SYGVKD. CDR3 coding DNA: TGTGCCATCAGTGACGCTGGCAGAAAAACTGAAGCTTTCTTT. Protein: CAISDAGRKTEAFF.

The rearrangement uses TRBV10-3 and TRBJ2-3; 9 positions agree with TRBD1. CDR3 size: 17 residues. V shed 2 bases and J 4 bases; nucleotides not matched to a gene: 10. Germline CDR1 ENHRY, CDR2 SYGVKD. The CDR3 DNA reads as TGTGCCATCAGTGAGAGCCGGGACAGGGTCATCCCAGATACGCAGTATTTT. It is translated as CAISESRDRVIPDTQYF.